The 20 T cell receptor beta chains reported below all come from one sample, sequenced in a study of CD8 T cells in ankylosing spondylitis. Study-level points and caveats: Seemingly distinctive of ankylosing spondylitis blood was a TCR beta motif formed by eight highly homologous variants.

Antigen specificity for these receptors is unknown. One entry per CDR3 protein, called by TCRdb with MiXCR from the 5' RACE reads. The profile covers 700,000 to 1,000,000 distinct CDR3 sequences, with 12% appearing a single time and around 0.51% taken by the ten largest. The sample consisted of blood, either unsorted or a sorted T cell fraction (not recorded which). The source is a male donor with ankylosing spondylitis.

The sample holds a few counts of this clonotype. The genes are TRBV7-2 and TRBJ1-4; a weak D match, TRBD1 (6 bases). The CDR3 runs to 16 residues. Germline V lookup: CDR1 SGHTA, CDR2 FQGNSA. V lost 5 bases and J 0 bases, leaving 13 bases between the germline ends. CDR3 residues: CASSTGTYTTNEKLFF. The CDR3 bases are TGTGCCAGCAGCACCGGGACATACACAACTAATGAAAAACTGTTTTTT. Full variable domain (missing parts from reference TRBV7-2 and TRBJ1-4): GAGVSQSPSNKVTEKGKDVELRCDPISGHTALYWYRQSLGQGLEFLIYFQGNSAPDKSGLPSDRFSAERTGGSVSTLTIQRTQQEDSAVYLCASSTGTYTTNEKLFFGSGTQLSVL.

This clonotype has ten or more counts. CDR3 region: CSASGAWYEQYF. CDR3 bases: TGCAGTGCTAGCGGGGCCTGGTACGAGCAGTACTTC. The chain recombines TRBV20-1 with TRBJ2-7; D is tentatively TRBD1 or TRBD2 (5 bases each). CDR1 DFQATT and CDR2 SNEGSKA come from the germline V gene (reference sequence). V was trimmed by 3 bases and J by 4 bases, leaving 10 bases between them. The CDR3 loop spans 12 amino acids.

This sequence joins TRBV18 and TRBJ2-5, with 7 bases identical to TRBD1. This CDR3 is built from 14 residues. J was trimmed by 4 bases and V by 1 base; bases with no gene match: 3. CDR1 is KGHSH, CDR2 LQKENI, per germline. CDR3 nucleotide sequence: TGTGCCAGCTCACCACAGACAGGGCGAGAGACCCAGTACTTC. Amino acid sequence: CASSPQTGRETQYF.

The chain combines TRBV5-1 with TRBJ1-4, with D perhaps matching TRBD1 (6 bases). The CDR3 runs 15 residues. CDR1 and CDR2 from the germline V gene are SGHRS and YFSETQ. V lost 2 bases, J lost 6 bases, and 14 bases lay in between. As DNA, the CDR3 is TGCGCCAGCAGCTTTGCACAGGGAGGAGATGAAAAACTGTTTTTT. Amino acids: CASSFAQGGDEKLFF.

This chain connects TRBV11-2 to TRBJ1-1; the match to TRBD1 covers 9 bases. The CDR3 runs 18 residues. Germline V gene lookup returns CDR1 SGHAT and CDR2 FQNNGV. The trim removed 4 bases at V and 1 base at J, leaving 13 bases unmatched. CDR3: CASSSTGTGKGSNTEAFF. CDR3 nucleotide sequence: TGTGCCAGCAGCTCGACCGGGACAGGGAAAGGCTCGAACACTGAAGCTTTCTTT. The full variable domain, with the rest looked up from reference TRBV11-2 and TRBJ1-1, is EAGVAQSPRYKIIEKRQSVAFWCNPISGHATLYWYQQILGQGPKLLIQFQNNGVVDDSQLPKDRFSAERLKGVDSTLKIQPAKLEDSAVYLCASSSTGTGKGSNTEAFFGQGTRLTVV.

This clonotype was counted a few times. CDR3 protein: CASSQDRVLDSSYGYTF. The CDR3, as DNA: TGTGCCAGCAGCCAAGATAGGGTACTGGACAGCAGCTATGGCTACACCTTC. The rearrangement uses TRBV4-2 and TRBJ1-2; the D gene is possibly TRBD1 (6 bases). From germline, CDR1 is LGHNA and CDR2 YNFKEQ. Trimming stripped 0 bases from V and 4 bases from J, with 18 bases between. The CDR3 totals 17 residues.

This clonotype was detected many times. This sequence joins TRBV5-1 and TRBJ2-3; D not certain. Germline assignment: CDR1 SGHRS and CDR2 YFSETQ. This CDR3 is built from 13 residues. The ends were cut back, 5 bases at V and 0 bases at J, with 7 bases in the middle. This CDR3 is CASRDGSTDTQYF. The DNA of the CDR3 is TGCGCCAGCAGGGACGGGAGCACAGATACGCAGTATTTT. Full variable domain (missing parts from reference TRBV5-1 and TRBJ2-3): KAGVTQTPRYLIKTRGQQVTLSCSPISGHRSVSWYQQTPGQGLQFLFEYFSETQRNKGNFPGRFSGRQFSNSRSEMNVSTLELGDSALYLCASRDGSTDTQYFGPGTRLTVL.

This clonotype appeared a few times. The gene calls are TRBV27 and TRBJ2-7; 9 positions agree with TRBD1. Germline-derived CDR1 and CDR2 are MNHEY and SMNVEV (reference sequence). The CDR3 contains 13 residues. J was trimmed by 6 bases and V by 6 bases; bases with no gene match: 6. CDR3 nucleotides: TGTGCCAGCAGCGTTACGACAGGGGGCGAGCAGTACTTC. As protein: CASSVTTGGEQYF.

J is TRBJ2-2 and V is TRBV20-1, with 10 bases matching TRBD1. Trimming cost V 5 bases and J 1 base; bases outside gene matches: 4. CDR1 is DFQATT and CDR2 is SNEGSKA in the germline V gene (reference sequence). The CDR3 totals 15 residues. For the CDR3, the DNA is TGCAGTGCTCCCAGGGACAGGGGGAACACCGGGGAGCTGTTTTTT. Protein: CSAPRDRGNTGELFF.

There are a few counts of this clonotype. V gene TRBV24-1 combines with J gene TRBJ2-1; D gene ambiguous. The V gene's germline CDR1 is KGHDR and CDR2 SFDVKD. Trimming cost V 7 bases and J 0 bases, with 9 bases left between them. The CDR3 is 14 amino acids. CDR3 in amino acids: CATRAESSYNEQFF. The CDR3 DNA is TGTGCCACCAGGGCAGAGAGCTCCTACAATGAGCAGTTCTTC.

There are a few counts of this clonotype. The V and J genes are TRBV6-2 or TRBV6-3 and TRBJ2-7; a possible D gene is TRBD2 (5 bases). The CDR3 is 12 amino acids. Germline V gene data show CDR1 as MNHEY and CDR2 as SVGEGT. The V end lost 3 bases, the J end lost 8 bases, and 11 bases lay between the germline ends. The CDR3 loop reads CASSYFVAKQYF. DNA of the CDR3: TGTGCCAGCAGTTATTTTGTAGCGAAGCAGTACTTC.

A few counts support this clonotype. The chain carries TRBV20-1 and TRBJ2-7; TRBD2 might be the D (5 bases). Germline-derived CDR1 and CDR2 are DFQATT and SNEGSKA (reference sequence). V was trimmed by 0 bases and J by 3 bases, leaving 18 bases between them. The CDR3 covers 16 residues. The CDR3: CSARDRRSGANYEQYF. In DNA form, the CDR3 reads TGCAGTGCTAGAGATCGGAGAAGCGGAGCCAACTACGAGCAGTACTTC.

This clonotype was found a few times. V gene TRBV5-1 combines with J gene TRBJ1-1, with a possible D match to TRBD1 (6 bases). Germline lookup yields CDR1 SGHRS and CDR2 YFSETQ. The CDR3 spans 14 residues. Trimming took off 4 bases at V and 4 bases at J, with 14 bases between the two ends. The CDR3 loop is CASSQYGGGTEAFF. The CDR3 DNA is TGCGCCAGCAGCCAGTATGGGGGCGGCACTGAAGCTTTCTTT.

This clonotype was counted at least ten times. The chain combines TRBV7-2 with TRBJ2-5; no clear D gene. From germline, CDR1 is SGHTA and CDR2 FQGNSA. CDR3 length: 13 amino acids. V was shortened by 3 bases and J by 0 bases, with 5 bases between the two germline ends. Here the CDR3 DNA reads TGTGCCAGCAGCTTGACACACCAAGAGACCCAGTACTTC. Translated: CASSLTHQETQYF.

This clonotype has a handful of counts. The CDR3 region has the DNA TGTGCCAGTAGTATACCGGGTAACTGGAAGACCCAGTACTTC. Amino acids: CASSIPGNWKTQYF. This rearrangement joins TRBV19 to TRBJ2-5; D gene unclear. Germline CDR1 reads LNHDA; CDR2 reads SQIVND (reference sequence). The V and J ends lost 2 bases and 6 bases respectively, with 13 bases between them. The CDR3 covers 14 residues.

The genes are TRBV25-1 and TRBJ1-1, with 7 bases aligning to TRBD1. This CDR3 has 14 residues. CDR1 is MGHDK, CDR2 SYGVNS, per germline. J gave up 7 bases and V 3 bases, and 8 bases lay outside the gene matches. As DNA, the CDR3 is TGTGCCAGCAGTGAGTTGACAGGGCTTCGTGAAGCTTTCTTT. Translating it yields CASSELTGLREAFF. The complete variable domain, with remaining parts taken from reference TRBV25-1 and TRBJ1-1, reads EADIYQTPRYLVIGTGKKITLECSQTMGHDKMYWYQQDPGMELHLIHYSYGVNSTEKGDLSSESTVSRIRTEHFPLTLESARPSHTSQYLCASSELTGLREAFFGQGTRLTVV.

This clonotype occurred a few times. The chain uses TRBV10-1 and TRBJ2-5; the match to TRBD1 covers 7 bases. CDR1 WNHNN and CDR2 SYGVQD come from the germline V gene (reference sequence). After removal of 2 bases from V and 1 base from J, the junction contained 13 bases not matched to a gene. The CDR3 has 18 amino acids. The CDR3 is CASSEEVRTGGFQETQYF. The CDR3 coding sequence is TGCGCCAGCAGTGAGGAGGTCAGGACAGGTGGATTCCAAGAGACCCAGTACTTC.

The sample holds many counts of this clonotype. The rearrangement links TRBV20-1 to TRBJ1-2; D possibly corresponds to TRBD1 (5 bases). Germline V gene data show CDR1 as DFQATT and CDR2 as SNEGSKA (reference sequence). V was cut by 0 bases and J by 8 bases, with 16 bases left in between. The CDR3 consists of 14 residues. The CDR3 loop reads CSARDSRDLGGYTF. The CDR3 nucleotides are TGCAGTGCTAGAGACTCTAGGGACTTGGGGGGCTACACCTTC.

This clonotype was picked up a small number of times. The gene calls are TRBV6-1 and TRBJ1-2; unclear D gene. CDR1 MNHNS and CDR2 SASEGT come from the germline V gene. The V gene lost 7 bases and the J gene lost 4 bases, with 16 bases spanning the gap. The CDR3 is 14 residues long. CDR3 coding DNA: TGTGCCAGCAACCCAGCGGGCCGTTTCTATGGCTACACCTTC. It yields the protein CASNPAGRFYGYTF.

This clonotype was seen more than once but under ten times. The chain combines TRBV29-1 with TRBJ2-3; 8 bases map to TRBD1. V trimming: 7 bases; J trimming: 4 bases; junction bases outside the gene matches: 28. The germline V gene encodes CDR1 SQVTM and CDR2 ANQGSEA. The CDR3 extends over 20 amino acids. For the CDR3, the DNA is TGCAGCGCCGGAAAAACCGGGACAGGAGGTTCAGGAAAAGGTTCAGATACGCAGTATTTT. Amino acid sequence: CSAGKTGTGGSGKGSDTQYF.